What follows are 29 T cell receptor beta chains derived from one specimen sequenced in a study of blood T cell repertoires in COVID-19. Data came from immunoSEQ multiplex PCR; TCRdb stores just in-frame clones and leaves some out. The sample consists of 95,000 to 130,000 clones, about nine tenths of them appearing once. The specimen sequenced was peripheral blood. All receptors derive from a human donor with active COVID-19. The donor label of this sample is uncertain.

The chain couples TRBV7-2 to TRBJ2-7; 10 nucleotides agree with TRBD2. CDR3 length: 15 residues. The germline V gene has CDR1 SGHTA and CDR2 FQGNSA. Trimming cost V 5 bases and J 0 bases; bases outside gene matches: 4. In DNA form, the CDR3 reads TGTGCCAGCAGCGAGGCTAGCGGGGGCTCCTACGAGCAGTACTTC. This codes for CASSEASGGSYEQYF.

The gene calls are TRBV9 and TRBJ2-2; D is possibly TRBD2 (7 bases). V was trimmed by 0 bases and J by 7 bases, leaving 16 bases between them. Germline V gene sequence: CDR1 SGDLS, CDR2 YYNGEE. The CDR3 has 16 residues. CDR3 DNA sequence: TGTGCCAGCAGCGTAGGTGGCAGGGGCGGGAGCGGGGAGCTGTTTTTT. Amino acid sequence: CASSVGGRGGSGELFF.

This chain uses TRBV10-3 with TRBJ1-2; 9 nucleotides match TRBD1. This CDR3 is built from 14 residues. The trim removed 10 bases at V and 7 bases at J, leaving 13 bases unmatched. Germline V gene data show CDR1 as ENHRY and CDR2 as SYGVKD. The CDR3 DNA follows: TGTGCCACCTCGGGAGTCCGGGACAGGGTTGGCTACACCTTC. Translation gives CATSGVRDRVGYTF.

The CDR3: CSVVQGATYEQYF. The CDR3 nucleotides read TGCAGCGTAGTCCAGGGGGCAACCTACGAGCAGTACTTC. This chain links TRBV29-1 with TRBJ2-7; 8 bases fit TRBD1. Losses at the gene ends were 6 bases for V and 2 bases for J; bases not matched to a gene: 6. From germline, CDR1 is SQVTM and CDR2 ANQGSEA. The CDR3 length is 13 residues.

The rearrangement joins TRBV6-6 to TRBJ2-2; weak D call: TRBD1 (5 bases). The CDR3 is 15 residues long. Germline CDR1 MNHNY, CDR2 SVGAGI (reference sequence). Trimming cost V 6 bases and J 7 bases, with 18 bases left between them. The CDR3 DNA is TGTGCCAGCAGACCACTCACAGGCCCTCTCGGGGAGCTGTTTTTT. It translates to CASRPLTGPLGELFF.

This clone was seen only a few times. The genes are TRBV7-9 and TRBJ2-7; D remains ambiguous. V lost 7 bases, J lost 2 bases, and 12 bases lay in between. There are 13 residues in the CDR3. Germline loops: CDR1 SEHNR, CDR2 FQNEAQ (reference sequence). As DNA, the CDR3 is TGTGCCAGCACCCCTGAGTTTGCCTACGAGCAGTACTTC. Its protein is CASTPEFAYEQYF.

This clone was picked up a small number of times. The gene calls are TRBV30 and TRBJ1-2; 8 nucleotides agree with TRBD1. The germline CDR1 and CDR2 sequences are GTSNPN and SVGIG (reference sequence). CDR3 length: 14 residues. J was trimmed by 4 bases and V by 3 bases; bases with no gene match: 7. For the CDR3, the DNA is TGTGCCTGGAGAAACAGACAGGGGTCCTATGGCTACACCTTC. Its protein product is CAWRNRQGSYGYTF.

This clone has only one observation. V is TRBV27 and J is TRBJ2-2, with 10 bases aligning to TRBD1. The CDR3 loop spans 15 amino acids. The V gene end was trimmed by 5 bases and the J gene end by 8 bases; junction bases not matched to a gene: 8. Germline assignment: CDR1 MNHEY and CDR2 SMNVEV (reference sequence). The CDR3 spells CASSLGTGVEGELFF. The CDR3 nucleotides are TGTGCCAGCAGTCTAGGGACAGGGGTCGAAGGGGAGCTGTTTTTT.

The V and J genes are TRBV4-2 and TRBJ1-6; a possible D gene is TRBD1 (6 bases). CDR1 LGHNA and CDR2 YNFKEQ come from the germline V gene. Trimming stripped 2 bases from V and 10 bases from J, with 21 bases between. The CDR3 length is 17 residues. The CDR3 protein is CASSQSTGRTQGSPLHF. The CDR3, as DNA: TGTGCCAGCAGCCAAAGTACAGGCCGCACACAGGGATCACCCCTCCACTTT.

The chain links TRBV25-1 to TRBJ2-3; 9 bases align to TRBD1. Germline values: CDR1 MGHDK, CDR2 SYGVNS. V was pared by 0 bases and J by 6 bases, with 10 bases of the junction left unmatched. This CDR3 is 17 amino acids long. CDR3 in DNA: TGTGCCAGCAGTGAATATCCACAGGGGGCGCTTGTCGATACGCAGTATTTT. It encodes CASSEYPQGALVDTQYF.

The V and J genes are TRBV5-5 and TRBJ2-7; 9 bases fit TRBD1. The CDR3 consists of 14 residues. Germline V lookup: CDR1 SGHKS, CDR2 YYEKEE (reference sequence). The junction had 6 bases not matched to a gene; V was cut back by 4 bases and J by 4 bases. The CDR3 DNA is TGTGCCAGCAGCACGGGACAGGGATTATACGAGCAGTACTTC. Protein sequence: CASSTGQGLYEQYF.

The chain joins TRBV25-1 to TRBJ2-7; D perhaps matches TRBD2 (6 bases). The germline gives CDR1 MGHDK, CDR2 SYGVNS. Trimming stripped 6 bases from V and 3 bases from J, with 12 bases between. This CDR3 comprises 13 residues. CDR3 residues: CASSLPGGYEQYF. The CDR3 DNA reads as TGTGCCAGCAGCCTACCCGGGGGCTACGAGCAGTACTTC.

The chain uses TRBV25-1 and TRBJ2-3; 11 bases align to TRBD2. Germline assignment: CDR1 MGHDK and CDR2 SYGVNS. V gave up 2 bases and J gave up 7 bases; unmatched junction bases: 8. The length of the CDR3 is 16 residues. CDR3 sequence: CASSESGSGGAHTQYF. CDR3 DNA: TGTGCCAGCAGTGAAAGCGGTAGCGGGGGGGCCCATACGCAGTATTTT.

This chain joins TRBV7-6 and TRBJ1-6, with 9 nucleotides matching TRBD1. The CDR3 is 15 amino acids. V dropped 0 bases and J dropped 9; count of bases not matched to a gene: 3. CDR1 and CDR2 (germline): SGHVS, FNYEAQ. This CDR3 is CASSLAVTGGSPLHF. The CDR3 bases are TGTGCCAGCAGCTTAGCCGTGACAGGGGGTTCACCCCTCCACTTT.

The rearrangement links TRBV5-1 to TRBJ1-2, with 8 bases that match TRBD1. From germline, CDR1 is SGHRS and CDR2 YFSETQ. The CDR3 totals 14 residues. V shed 4 bases, J shed 8 bases, and the junction held 10 bases outside the gene matches. CDR3 DNA: TGCGCCAGCAGCCCCGGACAGGGAGCTGAGGGCTACACCTTC. Its translation: CASSPGQGAEGYTF. Combining the CDR3 with reference TRBV5-1 and TRBJ1-2 gives the whole variable domain KAGVTQTPRYLIKTRGQQVTLSCSPISGHRSVSWYQQTPGQGLQFLFEYFSETQRNKGNFPGRFSGRQFSNSRSEMNVSTLELGDSALYLCASSPGQGAEGYTFGSGTRLTVV.

The V gene is TRBV12-3 or TRBV12-4, the J gene TRBJ2-7, with a possible D match to TRBD1 (6 bases). Trimming pared 8 bases from V and 2 bases from J, leaving 13 bases between. The CDR3 has 13 amino acids. CDR3 DNA sequence: TGTGCCAGCGGATTTACAGGGACCTACGAGCAGTACTTC. Its translation: CASGFTGTYEQYF.

This clone was seen just once. The chain recombines TRBV2 with TRBJ2-7, with TRBD1 identical over 10 bases. CDR3 length: 15 residues. Germline loops: CDR1 SNHLY, CDR2 FYNNEI. Trimming removed 7 bases from V and 5 bases from J; junction bases left unmatched: 11. The CDR3 sequence: CASKTNRDRGHEQYF. The CDR3 DNA reads as TGTGCCAGCAAAACCAACCGGGACAGGGGCCACGAGCAGTACTTC.

This chain connects TRBV6-6 to TRBJ1-5, with D possibly being TRBD1 (5 bases). Trimming pared 2 bases from V and 8 bases from J, leaving 19 bases between. CDR3 length: 16 amino acids. Germline lookup yields CDR1 MNHNY and CDR2 SVGAGI (reference sequence). DNA for the CDR3: TGTGCCAGCAGTTACGTGGGACCCGCGGGGATTGAGCCCCAGCATTTT. Its protein product is CASSYVGPAGIEPQHF.

The rearrangement links TRBV7-9 to TRBJ2-1, with TRBD2 matching over 12 bases. CDR1 is SEHNR, CDR2 FQNEAQ, per germline (reference sequence). The CDR3 totals 15 residues. V gave up 5 bases and J gave up 4 bases; unmatched junction bases: 3. CDR3 bases: TGTGCCAGCAGCCCTAGCGGGGGGGCGTACAATGAGCAGTTCTTC. Amino acid sequence: CASSPSGGAYNEQFF.

The J gene is TRBJ1-2, the V gene TRBV7-9; 7 positions agree with TRBD1. There are 17 residues in the CDR3. CDR1 and CDR2 (germline): SEHNR, FQNEAQ (reference sequence). Trimming took 7 bases from V and 2 from J; bases not matched to a gene: 16. The CDR3 nucleotides are TGTGCCAGCAACCTAAATTCCTGGGACAGCAAAAACTATGGCTACACCTTC. Encoded protein: CASNLNSWDSKNYGYTF.

The chain couples TRBV3-1 (or the pseudogene TRBV3-2) to TRBJ1-5, with D tentatively TRBD1 (6 bases). Trimming removed 4 bases at V and 2 bases at J, with 15 bases between. This CDR3 has 16 residues. The germline V gene encodes CDR1 LGHDT and CDR2 YNNKEL (reference sequence). The CDR3 DNA reads as TGTGCCAGCAGCCGGCGATACAGGGTTGGCAATCAGCCCCAGCATTTT. Protein product: CASSRRYRVGNQPQHF.

The CDR3 is CASSPRTGSGNTIYF. CDR3 DNA: TGTGCCAGCAGCCCGAGGACAGGCTCTGGAAACACCATATATTTT. The chain joins TRBV28 to TRBJ1-3; 7 bases are shared with TRBD1. There are 15 residues in the CDR3. Trimming took 6 bases from V and 0 from J; bases not matched to a gene: 5. Looked up from germline, CDR1 is MDHEN and CDR2 is SYDVKM.

This sequence joins TRBV6-4 and TRBJ1-2; tentatively, D is TRBD1 (6 bases). Germline V gene data show CDR1 as MRHNA and CDR2 as SNTAGT. The CDR3 loop spans 10 amino acids. Trimming stripped 6 bases from V and 8 bases from J, with 7 bases between. Here the CDR3 reads CASRTGGYTF. The CDR3 DNA reads TGTGCCAGCAGGACAGGCGGCTACACCTTC.

The genes are TRBV6-4 and TRBJ1-1; the D gene is possibly TRBD1 (6 bases). This CDR3 comprises 16 residues. Germline CDR1 is MRHNA and CDR2 is SNTAGT. V dropped 2 bases and J dropped 0 bases, with 13 bases sitting between them. CDR3 loop: CASSDIPDSVNTEAFF. The CDR3 DNA reads as TGTGCCAGCAGTGACATCCCGGACAGTGTGAACACTGAAGCTTTCTTT.

V is TRBV29-1 and J is TRBJ2-1, with unresolved D. The V and J ends lost 4 bases and 9 bases respectively, with 16 bases between them. This CDR3 is built from 13 residues. Germline values: CDR1 SQVTM, CDR2 ANQGSEA. CDR3 protein: CSVAVSLSGEQFF. The DNA for the CDR3 is TGCAGCGTTGCCGTATCCCTATCTGGTGAGCAGTTCTTC.

The sample holds a few counts of this clone. V gene TRBV9 combines with J gene TRBJ2-3; the D is unclear. The germline gives CDR1 SGDLS, CDR2 YYNGEE. This CDR3 is built from 13 residues. The V gene lost 5 bases and the J gene lost 5 bases, with 12 bases spanning the gap. The CDR3 is CASSLLVIDTQYF. Here the CDR3 DNA reads TGTGCCAGCAGTTTGCTAGTGATAGATACGCAGTATTTT.

This rearrangement joins TRBV7-9 to TRBJ1-2, with 9 bases aligning to TRBD1. V lost 4 bases and J lost 8; bases outside the gene matches: 5. CDR1 SEHNR and CDR2 FQNEAQ come from the germline V gene (reference sequence). The CDR3 is made up of 13 amino acids. The CDR3 loop is CASSSGQGFGYTF. In DNA, the CDR3 is TGTGCCAGCAGCTCCGGACAGGGGTTCGGCTACACCTTC.

This clone has just one count. The chain joins TRBV28 to TRBJ1-1; no definite D call. Trimming removed 5 bases at V and 1 base at J, with 11 bases between. Germline CDR1 MDHEN, CDR2 SYDVKM. CDR3 length: 14 amino acids. The CDR3 sequence is CASSPPPGNTEAFF. CDR3 sequence (DNA): TGTGCCAGCAGTCCCCCGCCAGGGAACACTGAAGCTTTCTTT.

This clone came up many times. V usage is TRBV7-2 and J usage is TRBJ2-5; D is ambiguous. Trimming removed 3 bases at V and 1 base at J, with 15 bases between. This CDR3 has 16 amino acids. The germline gives CDR1 SGHTA, CDR2 FQGNSA. CDR3 coding DNA: TGTGCCAGCAGCTTTGGCTCACAGACGTTCCAAGAGACCCAGTACTTC. It yields the protein CASSFGSQTFQETQYF.